These T cell receptor beta chains were read from a single sample in a study of graft-versus-host responses after intestinal transplantation. The antigens these receptors bind are not known. Repertoires were generated with immunoSEQ multiplex PCR, while TCRdb's copy carries only in-frame clones and drops some. The profile shows about 120,000 clones, about 95% of them singletons. Sequencing was performed on unstimulated CD8+ T cells sorted from spleen or lymph node cells, taken before intestinal transplant. These TCRs come from a human donor who received an intestinal transplant. The CDR3 runs from the conserved cysteine through the conserved F or W. The D gene is left open where the match is weak. Size tells how often a clone was seen (once, few, many) or the class of an expanded clone, and some rows leave it out.

V gene	D gene	clone size	J gene	CDR3 protein	CDR3 DNA
TRBV7-9	NA	NA	TRBJ1-1	CASSIGVPAFF	TGTGCCAGCAGTATAGGGGTTCCAGCTTTCTTT
TRBV28	NA	NA	TRBJ2-5	CASSLPQEQETQYF	TGTGCCAGCAGTCTACCTCAGGAGCAAGAGACCCAGTACTTC
TRBV28	NA	NA	TRBJ2-3	CASSLMDTGITDTQYF	TGTGCCAGCAGTTTAATGGACACAGGGATCACAGATACGCAGTATTTT
TRBV5-1	NA	NA	TRBJ2-1	CASSLTSYSYNEQFF	TGCGCCAGCAGCTTGACTAGCTACTCCTACAATGAGCAGTTCTTC
TRBV5-1	NA	NA	TRBJ2-5	CASSSSVGLRRGLQETQYF	TGCGCCAGCAGCTCCTCGGTCGGGCTACGGAGAGGATTACAAGAGACCCAGTACTTC
TRBV5-1	TRBD1	NA	TRBJ2-5	CASSLEVDRGLETQYF	TGCGCCAGCAGCTTGGAAGTAGACAGGGGGCTGGAGACCCAGTACTTC
TRBV4-3	TRBD2	NA	TRBJ2-2	CASSPGGTSGTSSPGELFF	TGCGCCAGCAGCCCGGGAGGGACTAGCGGGACTTCCTCTCCCGGGGAGCTGTTTTTT
TRBV5-1	NA	NA	TRBJ1-3	CASSLRGIGQMGLYSGNTIYF	TGCGCCAGCAGCTTGCGTGGGATTGGACAGATGGGACTCTACTCTGGAAACACCATATATTTT
TRBV6-1	TRBD1	NA	TRBJ1-1	CASSVDPGTGGQGTEAFF	TGTGCCAGCAGTGTCGACCCCGGGACAGGGGGCCAGGGGACTGAAGCTTTCTTT
TRBV11-3	NA	NA	TRBJ2-1	CASSSAGVNEQFF	TGTGCCAGCAGCTCAGCAGGGGTGAATGAGCAGTTCTTC
TRBV5-1	NA	once	TRBJ1-6	CASRDFRWQGPGLHSPLHF	TGCGCCAGCAGAGATTTTAGGTGGCAGGGTCCGGGGTTGCATTCACCCCTCCACTTT
TRBV21-1	NA	NA	TRBJ1-5	CASSWTGIEENQPQHF	TGTGCCAGCAGCTGGACAGGGATCGAAGAGAATCAGCCCCAGCATTTT
TRBV4-3	TRBD2	NA	TRBJ2-7	CASSHPIGGAGPAEQYF	TGCGCCAGCAGCCACCCCATCGGGGGGGCCGGTCCGGCCGAGCAGTACTTC